This passage covers 27 T cell receptor beta chains from one sample sequenced in a study of cytomegalovirus exposure and HLA in healthy donors. The PCR made use of 60 Vbeta and 13 Jbeta primers. Libraries were prepared by immunoSEQ multiplex PCR; TCRdb keeps only in-frame clonotypes and omits some of them. The sample lists about 160,000 clones, 70% to 90% occurring once. Input material: PBMCs. These receptors all stem from a woman younger than 30 in good health and CMV-seronegative.

The chain recombines TRBV5-1 with TRBJ2-2, with 7 bases matching TRBD1. The ends lost 4 bases at V and 6 bases at J; junction bases unmatched: 12. Germline V CDR1 and CDR2: SGHRS, YFSETQ. There are 16 residues in the CDR3. This CDR3 reads CASSPSNRGESGELFF. CDR3 in DNA: TGCGCCAGCAGCCCCAGTAACAGGGGCGAGTCCGGGGAGCTGTTTTTT.

The V gene is TRBV15, the J gene TRBJ1-6, with D possibly being TRBD1 (6 bases). This CDR3 region has 17 residues. V lost 1 base and J lost 10, with 20 bases in between. The V gene's germline CDR1 is LNHNV and CDR2 YYDKDF (reference sequence). CDR3: CATSRVRGGGPNSPLHF. Written as DNA, the CDR3 is TGTGCCACCAGCAGAGTTCGGGGAGGGGGACCAAACTCACCCCTCCACTTT.

The rearrangement links TRBV5-4 to TRBJ2-2; 9 bases align to TRBD1. Per the germline V gene, CDR1 is SGHNT and CDR2 is YYREEE (reference sequence). Trimming removed 0 bases from V and 7 bases from J; junction bases left unmatched: 4. The CDR3 extends over 15 amino acids. This CDR3 is CASSLDRGRNGELFF. As DNA, the CDR3 is TGTGCCAGCAGCTTGGACAGGGGGCGGAACGGGGAGCTGTTTTTT.

The CDR3 reads CAWSWAGDVREQYF. CDR3 nucleotide sequence: TGTGCCTGGTCATGGGCAGGGGACGTGCGCGAGCAGTACTTC. The chain is built from TRBV30 and TRBJ2-7; tentatively, D is TRBD1 (6 bases). This CDR3 has 14 residues. Trimming removed 5 bases from V and 6 bases from J, with 20 bases in between. From germline, CDR1 is GTSNPN and CDR2 SVGIG (reference sequence).

This clone was detected once. The gene calls are TRBV2 and TRBJ1-1; 11 nucleotides align to TRBD1. Trimming removed 6 bases from V and 2 bases from J; junction bases left unmatched: 2. Germline CDR1 and CDR2: SNHLY and FYNNEI. This CDR3 spans 14 amino acids. The CDR3 spells CASRGTGGNTEAFF. The CDR3, as DNA: TGTGCCAGCAGAGGGACAGGGGGTAACACTGAAGCTTTCTTT.

The CDR3 DNA reads TGCGCCAGCAGCTTGGGGACTAGCGGGAGTACCGGGGAGCTGTTTTTT. Protein: CASSLGTSGSTGELFF. The J gene is TRBJ2-2, the V gene TRBV5-1; 13 bases fit TRBD2. V shed 0 bases, J shed 5 bases, and the junction held 1 base outside the gene matches. Germline lookup yields CDR1 SGHRS and CDR2 YFSETQ. This CDR3 is 16 amino acids long. Looking up the rest from reference TRBV5-1 and TRBJ2-2 gives the full variable domain: KAGVTQTPRYLIKTRGQQVTLSCSPISGHRSVSWYQQTPGQGLQFLFEYFSETQRNKGNFPGRFSGRQFSNSRSEMNVSTLELGDSALYLCASSLGTSGSTGELFFGEGSRLTVL.

The chain employs TRBV5-5 and TRBJ1-4; TRBD1 matches 7 bases. V was pared by 3 bases and J by 7 bases, with 6 bases of the junction left unmatched. CDR1 and CDR2 (germline): SGHKS, YYEKEE (reference sequence). The CDR3 spans 14 residues. The CDR3 loop reads CASSWTGSGEKLFF. The CDR3 coding sequence is TGTGCCAGCAGCTGGACAGGCTCGGGTGAAAAACTGTTTTTT.

This clone was recorded a few times. V usage is TRBV7-2 and J usage is TRBJ2-7; D call uncertain. V shed 6 bases and J shed 2 bases, with 17 bases lying between them. This CDR3 is built from 15 residues. CDR1 is SGHTA and CDR2 is FQGNSA in the germline V gene. DNA of the CDR3: TGTGCCAGCAGTCTCGCCCCCGGGTCCCCCTACGAGCAGTACTTC. Amino acid sequence: CASSLAPGSPYEQYF.

The chain links TRBV18 to TRBJ1-3, with D possibly matching TRBD1 (5 bases). CDR3 length: 17 amino acids. Per germline, CDR1 KGHSH and CDR2 LQKENI. The ends were cut back, 1 base at V and 2 bases at J, with 15 bases in the middle. In nucleotides, the CDR3 is TGTGCCAGCTCACCACGCCCAGGGTTTGAGGCTGGAAACACCATATATTTT. It yields the protein CASSPRPGFEAGNTIYF. The variable domain in full, completed from reference TRBV18 and TRBJ1-3, reads NAGVMQNPRHLVRRRGQEARLRCSPMKGHSHVYWYRQLPEEGLKFMVYLQKENIIDESGMPKERFSAEFPKEGPSILRIQQVVRGDSAAYFCASSPRPGFEAGNTIYFGEGSWLTVV.

This sequence joins TRBV6-6 and TRBJ2-7; tentative D call: TRBD1 (6 bases). Germline V CDR1 and CDR2: MNHNY, SVGAGI (reference sequence). V was trimmed by 6 bases and J by 5 bases, leaving 20 bases between them. This CDR3 region has 15 residues. The CDR3 here is CASSFTTGSRDEQYF. CDR3 nucleotide sequence: TGTGCCAGCAGCTTTACCACAGGGTCAAGGGACGAGCAGTACTTC.

This chain links TRBV15 with TRBJ2-7; D is undetermined. This CDR3 region has 15 residues. Germline V gives CDR1 LNHNV, CDR2 YYDKDF (reference sequence). Deletions cut 4 bases from V and 0 bases from J, with 13 bases between. In DNA, the CDR3 is TGTGCCACCAGCATTCCCAGGCCTCCCTCCTACGAGCAGTACTTC. Its protein product is CATSIPRPPSYEQYF. Complete variable domain (other parts from reference TRBV15 and TRBJ2-7): DAMVIQNPRYQVTQFGKPVTLSCSQTLNHNVMYWYQQKSSQAPKLLFHYYDKDFNNEADTPDNFQSRRPNTSFCFLDIRSPGLGDTAMYLCATSIPRPPSYEQYFGPGTRLTVT.

The V and J genes are TRBV29-1 and TRBJ1-2; 9 bases are shared with TRBD1. V lost 3 bases to trimming and J lost 6 bases; unmatched junction nucleotides: 5. This CDR3 has 13 residues. From germline, CDR1 is SQVTM and CDR2 ANQGSEA. The CDR3 protein is CSVDPGQGNGYTF. Here the CDR3 DNA reads TGCAGCGTTGACCCTGGACAGGGGAATGGCTACACCTTC. Drawing the rest from reference TRBV29-1 and TRBJ1-2, the complete variable domain is SAVISQKPSRDICQRGTSLTIQCQVDSQVTMMFWYRQQPGQSLTLIATANQGSEATYESGFVIDKFPISRPNLTFSTLTVSNMSPEDSSIYLCSVDPGQGNGYTFGSGTRLTVV.

The rearrangement uses TRBV4-2 and TRBJ2-7; 11 bases match TRBD2. Germline V gene sequence: CDR1 LGHNA, CDR2 YNFKEQ. With V trimmed by 0 bases and J by 4 bases, 8 bases remained unmatched. CDR3 length: 17 residues. In nucleotides, the CDR3 is TGTGCCAGCAGCCAAGAACAAATACTAGCGGGAGTGTACGAGCAGTACTTC. As protein: CASSQEQILAGVYEQYF.

The chain couples TRBV6-6 to TRBJ1-2; possibly TRBD1 for D (5 bases). Per the germline V gene, CDR1 is MNHNY and CDR2 is SVGAGI (reference sequence). This CDR3 has 13 amino acids. V was clipped by 8 bases and J by 3 bases, with 13 bases between them. This chain's CDR3 is CASRPGDHYGYTF. The CDR3 bases are TGTGCCAGCCGTCCGGGGGATCACTATGGCTACACCTTC.

The J gene is TRBJ1-4, the V gene TRBV7-9, with TRBD1 as a possible D gene (5 bases). Germline V CDR1 and CDR2: SEHNR, FQNEAQ (reference sequence). V was trimmed by 7 bases and J by 5 bases, leaving 17 bases between them. This CDR3 spans 15 amino acids. CDR3 sequence: CASTPGGGRNEKLFF. As DNA, the CDR3 is TGTGCCAGCACCCCCGGTGGGGGGAGAAATGAAAAACTGTTTTTT.

The CDR3 sequence is CASSLDRGYEQYF. The CDR3 bases are TGTGCCAGCAGTCTCGACAGGGGCTACGAGCAGTACTTC. The V and J genes are TRBV28 and TRBJ2-7; 8 nucleotides match TRBD1. This CDR3 region has 13 residues. The V segment lost 5 bases and the J segment 3 bases; nucleotides outside the gene matches: 3. Germline assignment: CDR1 MDHEN and CDR2 SYDVKM.

The chain is built from TRBV10-2 and TRBJ2-7, with D uncertain. V lost 2 bases and J lost 2, with 7 bases in between. CDR1 WSHSY and CDR2 SAAADI come from the germline V gene. The CDR3 runs 13 residues. The CDR3, as DNA: TGCGCCAGCAGTGAGGGCCTAGCCTACGAGCAGTACTTC. This translates into CASSEGLAYEQYF.

This chain connects TRBV2 to TRBJ2-7; 13 bases line up with TRBD2. V shed 4 bases and J 2 bases; nucleotides not matched to a gene: 2. The CDR3 sequence is 15 residues long. The germline CDR1 and CDR2 sequences are SNHLY and FYNNEI. The DNA of the CDR3 is TGTGCCAGCAGTGCAACTAGCGGGAGGGCCTACGAGCAGTACTTC. It codes for CASSATSGRAYEQYF.

This clone was seen a handful of times. The chain combines TRBV29-1 with TRBJ2-2; tentatively, D is TRBD1 (5 bases). V dropped 5 bases and J dropped 3 bases, with 10 bases sitting between them. Germline V gives CDR1 SQVTM, CDR2 ANQGSEA. The CDR3 spans 13 residues. DNA for the CDR3: TGCAGCGTTAGCCAGGGCGACACCGGGGAGCTGTTTTTT. This gives the protein CSVSQGDTGELFF.

The chain carries TRBV28 and TRBJ1-2, with 8 bases lining up with TRBD1. The germline gives CDR1 MDHEN, CDR2 SYDVKM. The CDR3 length is 14 residues. V trimming: 8 bases; J trimming: 7 bases; junction bases outside the gene matches: 12. The CDR3 spells CASRRQGAPFGYTF. In DNA form, the CDR3 reads TGTGCCAGCCGTAGGCAGGGGGCTCCTTTTGGCTACACCTTC.

The chain uses TRBV5-1 and TRBJ2-5; D may be TRBD1 (6 bases). Germline CDR1 reads SGHRS; CDR2 reads YFSETQ. This CDR3 is built from 14 residues. The V gene lost 2 bases and the J gene lost 5 bases, with 13 bases spanning the gap. CDR3 region: CASSLDTGSETQYF. In DNA form, the CDR3 reads TGCGCCAGCAGCTTAGACACAGGGTCGGAGACCCAGTACTTC.

V and J are TRBV27 and TRBJ1-5; the D gene is possibly TRBD1 (6 bases). CDR1 is MNHEY, CDR2 SMNVEV, per germline (reference sequence). This CDR3 has 13 amino acids. V was pared by 8 bases and J by 7 bases, with 15 bases between. The CDR3 bases are TGTGCCAGCGGATTAACAGGGTCGCAGCCCCAGCATTTT. This encodes CASGLTGSQPQHF.

This clone appeared a few times. The chain uses TRBV6-4 and TRBJ2-3, with D possibly TRBD2 on 6 matching bases. The CDR3 covers 13 residues. Germline CDR1 MRHNA, CDR2 SNTAGT. The V end lost 4 bases, the J end lost 2 bases, and 7 bases lay between the germline ends. The CDR3 loop reads CASSAGATDTQYF. In DNA, the CDR3 is TGTGCCAGCAGTGCGGGAGCCACAGATACGCAGTATTTT.

This chain joins TRBV7-9 and TRBJ2-7; possible D gene TRBD1, 6 bases. The V end lost 5 bases, the J end lost 2 bases, and 19 bases lay between the germline ends. Germline-derived CDR1 and CDR2 are SEHNR and FQNEAQ (reference sequence). The CDR3 loop spans 16 amino acids. CDR3 amino acids: CASSEVVIQGAYEQYF. The DNA of the CDR3 is TGTGCCAGCAGCGAAGTCGTGATACAGGGAGCCTACGAGCAGTACTTC.

The chain couples TRBV11-2 to TRBJ2-7, with D maybe TRBD2 (6 bases). The CDR3 sequence is 15 residues long. Germline V gene data show CDR1 as SGHAT and CDR2 as FQNNGV. V lost 6 bases to trimming and J lost 0 bases, with 15 bases between them. The CDR3 spells CASSYNLGSSYEQYF. The CDR3 coding sequence is TGTGCCAGCAGTTATAACCTCGGGAGCTCCTACGAGCAGTACTTC.

The chain links TRBV7-2 to TRBJ2-2, with D hard to call. V was trimmed by 4 bases and J by 6 bases, leaving 15 bases between them. The length of the CDR3 is 15 residues. The germline gives CDR1 SGHTA, CDR2 FQGNSA. The CDR3: CASSSPNLGSGELFF. The CDR3 nucleotides are TGTGCCAGCAGCTCCCCCAACCTAGGTTCCGGGGAGCTGTTTTTT.

The chain uses TRBV19 and TRBJ2-7; D might be TRBD1 (6 bases). Germline V lookup: CDR1 LNHDA, CDR2 SQIVND (reference sequence). V lost 3 bases, J lost 2 bases, and 11 bases lay in between. The CDR3 length is 14 residues. Here the CDR3 reads CASSMGAVTYEQYF. The DNA for the CDR3 is TGTGCCAGTAGTATGGGGGCCGTAACCTACGAGCAGTACTTC. The entire variable domain, with the rest obtained from reference TRBV19 and TRBJ2-7, is as follows: DGGITQSPKYLFRKEGQNVTLSCEQNLNHDAMYWYRQDPGQGLRLIYYSQIVNDFQKGDIAEGYSVSREKKESFPLTVTSAQKNPTAFYLCASSMGAVTYEQYFGPGTRLTVT.